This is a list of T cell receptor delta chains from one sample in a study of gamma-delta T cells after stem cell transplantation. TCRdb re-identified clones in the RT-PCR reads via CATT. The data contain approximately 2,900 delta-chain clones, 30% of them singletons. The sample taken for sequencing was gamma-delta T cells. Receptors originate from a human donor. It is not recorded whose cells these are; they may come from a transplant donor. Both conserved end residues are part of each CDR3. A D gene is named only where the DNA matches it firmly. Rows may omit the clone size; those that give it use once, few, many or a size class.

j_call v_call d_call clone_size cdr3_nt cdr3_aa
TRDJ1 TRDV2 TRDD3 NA TGTGCCTGTGATCCCTTAGGCCTTCCTAGTACTGGGGGATTAAACACCGATAAACTCATCTTT CACDPLGLPSTGGLNTDKLIF
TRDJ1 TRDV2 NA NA TGTGCCTGTGACCGATTAAACACCGATAAACTCATCTTT CACDRLNTDKLIF
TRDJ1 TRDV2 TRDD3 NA TGTGCCTGTGATAGGATTCCCTTACTGGGGGGGCGGTACACCGATAAACTCATCTTT CACDRIPLLGGRYTDKLIF
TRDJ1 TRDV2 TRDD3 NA TGTGCCTGTGACCCGATTGGGTACTGGGGGATACAGGGTGGTACCGATAAACTCATCTTT CACDPIGYWGIQGGTDKLIF
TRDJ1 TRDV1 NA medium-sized TGTGCTCTTGGGGAACTTTTTAAGTTCCCTCCTTCAAGGGGGAAACTCATCTTT CALGELFKFPPSRGKLIF
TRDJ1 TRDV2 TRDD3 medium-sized TGTGCCTGTGACTCAGTCGGGGGATTGAACGATAAACTCATCTTT CACDSVGGLNDKLIF
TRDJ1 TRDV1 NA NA TGTGCTCTTGGGGAACTCTCCCTTTCCTTACCCGTACTGGCAGTTAAACTCATCTTT CALGELSLSLPVLAVKLIF
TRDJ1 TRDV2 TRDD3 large TGTGCCTGTGACACGGTCCCACTGGGGGATACAGGAACCGATAAACTCATCTTT CACDTVPLGDTGTDKLIF
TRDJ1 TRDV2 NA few TGTGCCTGTGACACCATTACAGTAACCGATAAACTCATCTTT CACDTITVTDKLIF
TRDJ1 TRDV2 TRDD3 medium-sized TGTGCCTGTGAGCCAATGGGGGATATTTCGGATAAACTCATCTTT CACEPMGDISDKLIF
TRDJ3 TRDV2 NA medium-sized TGTGCCTGTGACACCGGACGAAAACTGGGCCCTACCTGGGACACCCGACAGATGTTTTTC CACDTGRKLGPTWDTRQMFF
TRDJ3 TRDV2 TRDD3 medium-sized TGTGCCTGTGACAATACTGGGGGATACGGCTGGGACACCCGACAGATGTTTTTC CACDNTGGYGWDTRQMFF
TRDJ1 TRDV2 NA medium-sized TGTGCCTGTGACACGATGATGTGGGGGCTGGTTAATAACACCGATAAACTCATCTTT CACDTMMWGLVNNTDKLIF
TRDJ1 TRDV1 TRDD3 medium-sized TGTGCTCTTGGGGAACGGGGTAGAATACTGGGGGACCCCTTCACCGATAAACTCATCTTT CALGERGRILGDPFTDKLIF
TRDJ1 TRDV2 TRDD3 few TGTGCCTGTGACCCCCTTGGGAGGGGGGGATCCACAACCGATAAACTCATCTTT CACDPLGRGGSTTDKLIF
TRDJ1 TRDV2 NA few TGTGCCTGTGACACCGTAGGCCCACAATTGTCACACACCGATAAACTCATCTTT CACDTVGPQLSHTDKLIF
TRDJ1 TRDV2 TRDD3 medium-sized TGTGCCTGTGACACCCTCCTCAATACTGGGGGATCGCCACTGTACACCGATAAACTCATCTTT CACDTLLNTGGSPLYTDKLIF
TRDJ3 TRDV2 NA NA TGTGCCTGCGACACCGTACTGGGAGGCTGGGACACCCGACAGATGTTTTTC CACDTVLGGWDTRQMFF
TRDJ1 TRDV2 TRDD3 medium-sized TGTGCCTGTGACCCCATCAGAGGGGGCGGGGGATTGTACACCGATAAACTCATCTTT CACDPIRGGGGLYTDKLIF
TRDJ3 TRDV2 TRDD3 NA TGTGCCTGTGACACCGTTAGGAGCGAGACTGGGGGCTCCTGGGACACCCGACAGATGTTTTTC CACDTVRSETGGSWDTRQMFF
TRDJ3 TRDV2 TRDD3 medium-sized TGTGCCTGTGACACTCTACTGGGGGATACTGGGCGACTGGGGACTAGCTCCTGGGACACCCGACAGATGTTTTTC CACDTLLGDTGRLGTSSWDTRQMFF
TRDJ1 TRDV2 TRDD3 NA TGTGCCTGTGACTCTCTACTGGGGGACCAAGAAAAACTCATCTTT CACDSLLGDQEKLIF
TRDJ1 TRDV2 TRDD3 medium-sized TGTGCCTGTGACCTACTGGGGGACGACACCGATAAACTCATCTTT CACDLLGDDTDKLIF
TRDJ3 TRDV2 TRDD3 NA TGTGCCTGTGACACTTTGGGGGCGATCGGGGGGATACTTTCCTGGGACACCCGACAGATGTTTTTC CACDTLGAIGGILSWDTRQMFF
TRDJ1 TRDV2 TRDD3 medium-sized TGTGCCTGTGACCGGCTGTCCCCAAAAGGGGATACGGGGTTCGGCGATAAACTCATCTTT CACDRLSPKGDTGFGDKLIF
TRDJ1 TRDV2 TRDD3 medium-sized TGTGCCTGTGACACCCTCAACTGGGGGATACGAGGCACCGATAAACTCATCTTT CACDTLNWGIRGTDKLIF
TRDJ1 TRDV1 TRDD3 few TGTGCTCTTGGGGAACTTGGGATGAACTGGGGGATACCCGTCGATAAACTCATCTTT CALGELGMNWGIPVDKLIF
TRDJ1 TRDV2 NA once TGTGCCTGTGACAGTCTTCCTACACCGGTACTGGGGGAACACACCGATAAACCCATCTTT CACDSLPTPVLGEHTDKPIF
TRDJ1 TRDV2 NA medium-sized TGTGCCTGTGACACCGCGTACCATTACCTTCCCCCTCGCGGGGGATTCACCGATAAACTCATCTTT CACDTAYHYLPPRGGFTDKLIF
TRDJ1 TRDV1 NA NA TGTGCTCTTGGGGCAGCATTCCTACTCCCCCGGGGGAGAGATTACACCGATAAACTCATCTTT CALGAAFLLPRGRDYTDKLIF
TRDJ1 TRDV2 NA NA TGTGCCTGTGACACCGTATCTCCTACGATCGATAAACTCATCTTT CACDTVSPTIDKLIF
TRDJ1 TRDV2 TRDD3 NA TGTGCCTGTGACACTCTGGGGGTCATAAACACCGATAAACTCATCTTT CACDTLGVINTDKLIF
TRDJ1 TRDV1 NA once TGTGCTCTTGGGGAGCCTCCCTATGCCGATAAACTCATCTTT CALGEPPYADKLIF
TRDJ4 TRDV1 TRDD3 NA TGTGCCCTTGGGGAAGCGGCGCGAGCCGTACTGGGGGATAAGAAGAGACCCAACCCAGTTACCAGACCCCTGATCTTT CALGEAARAVLGDKKRPNPVTRPLIF
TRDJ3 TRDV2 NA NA TGTGCCTGTGACACCGCCGGGGTTGGGCTTTCCTGGGACACCCGACAGATGTTTTTC CACDTAGVGLSWDTRQMFF
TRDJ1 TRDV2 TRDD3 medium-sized TGTGCCTGTGATTCGCTGGGGGATACGACCACCGATAAACTCATCTTT CACDSLGDTTTDKLIF
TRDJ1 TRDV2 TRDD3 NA TGTGCCTGTGACCCTGTACTGGGGGATACGCGGAGCGATAAACTCATCTTT CACDPVLGDTRSDKLIF
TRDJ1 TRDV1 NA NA TGTGCTCTTGGGGAACGTAATACCAGACAGTACACCGATAAACTCATCTTT CALGERNTRQYTDKLIF
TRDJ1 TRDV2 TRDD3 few TGTGCCTGTGACACCGTCGGTGGGGGATCCCAGGGGGCCGATAAACTCATCTTT CACDTVGGGSQGADKLIF
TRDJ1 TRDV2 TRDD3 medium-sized TGTGCCTGTGACACGATGCTCGGTACTGGGGGAGGTTACACCGATAAACTCATCTTT CACDTMLGTGGGYTDKLIF
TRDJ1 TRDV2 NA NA TGTGCCTGTGACTTGATAGGTAACACCGATAAACTCATCTTT CACDLIGNTDKLIF
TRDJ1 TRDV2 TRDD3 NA TGTGCCTGTGACACCGTGGCTGGGGGATACCACGGGGCAACGGTGTACACCGATAAACTCATCTTT CACDTVAGGYHGATVYTDKLIF
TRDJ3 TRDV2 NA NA TGTGCCTGTGACACCGTCGCCGCCGACTGGGACACCCGACAGATGTTTTTC CACDTVAADWDTRQMFF
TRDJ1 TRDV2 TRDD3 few TGTGCCTGTGACCTTGGTACTGGGGGATCCAAGGGCCATAAACTCATCTTT CACDLGTGGSKGHKLIF
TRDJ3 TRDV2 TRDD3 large TGTGCCTGTGACACGCCTGGAAGTGGGGGATACGTCGCCTGGGACACCCGACAGATGTTTTTC CACDTPGSGGYVAWDTRQMFF
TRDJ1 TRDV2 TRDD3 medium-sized TGTGCCTGTGACACGGTGGGGGAGGACACCGATAAACTCATCTTT CACDTVGEDTDKLIF
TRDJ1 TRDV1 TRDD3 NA TGTGCTCTTGGGGAACCGGGTCCTCACTGGGGGATAGGGGCGGCCGATAAACTCATCTTT CALGEPGPHWGIGAADKLIF
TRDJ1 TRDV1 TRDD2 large TGTGCTCTTGGGGACCCCCGGACTTCCTACGTATGGGGGGAGCCACGCACCGATAAACTCATCTTT CALGDPRTSYVWGEPRTDKLIF
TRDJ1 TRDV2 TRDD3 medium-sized TGTGCCTGTGACACCTTGCTGGGGGATAGTAGGAACACCGATAAACTCATCTTT CACDTLLGDSRNTDKLIF
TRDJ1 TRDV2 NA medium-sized TGTGCCTGTGACACCCTCGAGGAGATCACCGATAAACTCATCTTT CACDTLEEITDKLIF
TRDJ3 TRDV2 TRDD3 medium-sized TGTGCCTGTGACACCCTGGGGGATACTCCTAACTCCTGGGACACCCGACAGATGTTTTTC CACDTLGDTPNSWDTRQMFF
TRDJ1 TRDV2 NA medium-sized TGTGCCTGTGACCCCCTAGGAGGGCTCACGTACACCGATAAACTCATCTTT CACDPLGGLTYTDKLIF
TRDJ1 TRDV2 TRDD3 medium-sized TGTGCCTGTGACACCGTTCGGACTGGGGGATACCCCCCCGATAAACTCATCTTT CACDTVRTGGYPPDKLIF
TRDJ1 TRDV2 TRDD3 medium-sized TGTGCCTGTGACCCAATTCCTACTGGGGGATACGCGGGCACCGATAAACTCATCTTT CACDPIPTGGYAGTDKLIF